A single sample is the source of the 28 T cell receptor beta chains below, sequenced in a study of blood T cell repertoires in COVID-19. Method: immunoSEQ multiplex PCR; TCRdb's copy keeps in-frame clones and lacks some. The table has about 130,000 clones, approximately 80% seen once. The specimen was peripheral blood. These receptors all stem from an elderly man with acute or convalescent COVID-19.

The chain couples TRBV7-2 to TRBJ1-3, with 7 bases that match TRBD1. V shed 0 bases, J shed 0 bases, and the junction held 5 bases outside the gene matches. This CDR3 comprises 17 residues. Germline V gene sequence: CDR1 SGHTA, CDR2 FQGNSA. The CDR3 here is CASSLAEWTGSGNTIYF. The CDR3 DNA reads as TGTGCCAGCAGCTTAGCGGAATGGACAGGCTCTGGAAACACCATATATTTT.

For this clone: This sample includes further DNA sequences coding for the same CDR3. The rearrangement uses TRBV12-3 or TRBV12-4 and TRBJ2-2; D is uncertain. The ends were cut back, 6 bases at V and 5 bases at J, with 10 bases in the middle. CDR3 size: 13 residues. The CDR3 spells CASSPTGTGELFF. For the CDR3, the DNA is TGTGCCAGCAGCCCGACCGGGACCGGGGAGCTGTTTTTT.

This clone was picked up one time. Other DNA sequences of this sample code for an identical CDR3. The gene calls are TRBV3-1 (or the pseudogene TRBV3-2) and TRBJ1-2; 7 bases map to TRBD1. Germline V gene data show CDR1 as LGHDT and CDR2 as YNNKEL (reference sequence). Unmatched junction bases numbered 9, after V lost 4 bases and J lost 4 bases. The CDR3 is made up of 15 amino acids. CDR3 protein: CASSRVQGGSYGYTF. The DNA of the CDR3 is TGTGCCAGCAGCCGGGTTCAGGGGGGCAGCTATGGCTACACCTTC.

A single count supports this clone. This chain connects TRBV5-4 to TRBJ2-1, with a possible D match to TRBD2 (5 bases). Germline V gene sequence: CDR1 SGHNT, CDR2 YYREEE (reference sequence). The CDR3 has 14 amino acids. Trimming removed 1 base from V and 5 bases from J, with 10 bases in between. The CDR3 here is CASSLMSGHNEQFF. In nucleotides, the CDR3 is TGTGCCAGCAGCTTGATGAGCGGCCACAATGAGCAGTTCTTC.

This clone was seen a few times. The chain couples TRBV19 to TRBJ2-2; D ambiguous. V shed 3 bases and J shed 2 bases, with 4 bases lying between them. CDR3 size: 13 residues. Looked up from germline, CDR1 is LNHDA and CDR2 is SQIVND (reference sequence). In nucleotides, the CDR3 is TGTGCCAGTAGTATCTATAACACCGGGGAGCTGTTTTTT. Translated, it gives CASSIYNTGELFF.

In its sample, this clone was seen a few times. V and J are TRBV12-5 and TRBJ2-7; maybe TRBD2 (7 bases). Trimming took 2 bases from V and 2 from J, leaving 10 bases between them. CDR3 length: 14 amino acids. In germline, CDR1 is LGHNT, CDR2 FRNRAP. The DNA of the CDR3 is TGTGCTAGTGGTTTGAGGGGGGGGGCCTACGAGCAGTACTTC. This encodes CASGLRGGAYEQYF.

V gene TRBV28 combines with J gene TRBJ2-7; tentative D call: TRBD1 (7 bases). This CDR3 contains 14 residues. Germline lookup yields CDR1 MDHEN and CDR2 SYDVKM. V lost 1 base, J lost 5 bases, and 12 bases lay in between. The CDR3 loop is CASSLLGGTDEQYF. The CDR3 region has the DNA TGTGCCAGCAGTTTATTAGGGGGGACAGACGAGCAGTACTTC.

The chain joins TRBV18 to TRBJ1-2; the D gene is possibly TRBD1 (6 bases). Germline V lookup: CDR1 KGHSH, CDR2 LQKENI. This CDR3 contains 13 residues. V lost 1 base to trimming and J lost 7 bases, with 10 bases between them. CDR3 protein: CASSPLSGVGYTF. The CDR3 DNA reads as TGTGCCAGCTCACCACTTTCAGGGGTTGGCTACACCTTC.

The chain joins TRBV27 to TRBJ1-2; no definite D call. Germline assignment: CDR1 MNHEY and CDR2 SMNVEV (reference sequence). The CDR3 extends over 13 amino acids. Deletions cut 0 bases from V and 12 bases from J, with 14 bases between. In nucleotides, the CDR3 is TGTGCCAGCAGTTTATCGAGGGCAGGCGGTCACACCTTC. It is translated as CASSLSRAGGHTF.

The J gene is TRBJ2-1, the V gene TRBV10-2; 12 positions match TRBD2. This CDR3 comprises 15 residues. V lost 5 bases, J lost 9 bases, and 8 bases stayed unmatched. The germline gives CDR1 WSHSY, CDR2 SAAADI. The CDR3 DNA reads as TGCGCCAGCAGTCCGCTAGCGGGGGGGCGTAGTGAGCAGTTCTTC. Amino acid sequence: CASSPLAGGRSEQFF.

V gene TRBV3-1 (or the pseudogene TRBV3-2) combines with J gene TRBJ1-6; 9 positions agree with TRBD1. Germline CDR1 is LGHDT and CDR2 is YNNKEL (reference sequence). The CDR3 has 15 amino acids. With 4 bases clipped from V and 5 bases from J, the junction kept 3 bases outside the gene matches. In DNA form, the CDR3 reads TGTGCCAGCAGCCCTTGGGACAGGGATAATTCACCCCTCCACTTT. It yields the protein CASSPWDRDNSPLHF.

The genes are TRBV5-4 and TRBJ2-5, with D perhaps matching TRBD2 (7 bases). Trimming stripped 6 bases from V and 5 bases from J, with 17 bases between. The CDR3 covers 14 residues. The V gene's germline CDR1 is SGHNT and CDR2 YYREEE (reference sequence). In nucleotides, the CDR3 is TGTGCCAGCAACTCTCTAGGGGGGGAGGAGACCCAGTACTTC. Translated, it gives CASNSLGGEETQYF.

The V call is TRBV29-1, the J call TRBJ2-3; 7 bases line up with TRBD1. Losses at the gene ends were 5 bases for V and 0 bases for J; bases not matched to a gene: 8. This CDR3 contains 15 residues. Germline CDR1 is SQVTM and CDR2 is ANQGSEA. The CDR3 reads CSVPGQQVSTDTQYF. In DNA form, the CDR3 reads TGCAGCGTTCCGGGACAGCAAGTAAGCACAGATACGCAGTATTTT.

The V and J genes are TRBV27 and TRBJ2-1; possibly TRBD1 for D (6 bases). The V gene lost 2 bases and the J gene lost 0 bases, with 20 bases spanning the gap. CDR1 and CDR2 (germline): MNHEY, SMNVEV (reference sequence). The CDR3 has 19 residues. The DNA of the CDR3 is TGTGCCAGCAGTTTAAGGAGAAGACAGGCCGTTAGCTCCTACAATGAGCAGTTCTTC. Encoded protein: CASSLRRRQAVSSYNEQFF.

In this sample, this clone turned up once. The chain recombines TRBV2 with TRBJ1-4, with 11 bases fitting TRBD1. CDR1 and CDR2 (germline): SNHLY, FYNNEI. CDR3 length: 16 amino acids. Trimming at V came to 7 bases and at J to 0 bases, leaving 4 bases not matched to a gene. The CDR3 nucleotides are TGTGCCAGCAAGGGACAGGGGGTTGCAACTAATGAAAAACTGTTTTTT. Translating gives CASKGQGVATNEKLFF.

Written as DNA, the CDR3 is TGTGCCAGCGGGAGCGGGACGGTTAATGAAAAACTGTTTTTT. It codes for CASGSGTVNEKLFF. V and J are TRBV25-1 and TRBJ1-4; D might be TRBD1 (5 bases). This CDR3 has 14 amino acids. Trimming pared 8 bases from V and 4 bases from J, leaving 14 bases between. The germline V gene has CDR1 MGHDK and CDR2 SYGVNS.

J is TRBJ1-5 and V is TRBV27; D remains unclear. Germline V gene data show CDR1 as MNHEY and CDR2 as SMNVEV (reference sequence). The V and J ends lost 0 bases and 5 bases respectively, with 5 bases between them. The CDR3 is 13 amino acids. CDR3 sequence (DNA): TGTGCCAGCAGTTTATCGGCGGATCAGCCCCAGCATTTT. It encodes CASSLSADQPQHF.

The J gene is TRBJ2-3, the V gene TRBV7-2; 12 bases fit TRBD2. The CDR3 covers 19 residues. Germline V gene data show CDR1 as SGHTA and CDR2 as FQGNSA. Losses at the gene ends were 2 bases for V and 3 bases for J; bases not matched to a gene: 12. The CDR3 nucleotides are TGTGCCAGCAGCTTAAGAGTGGCTAGCGGGGGGGCCACGACAGATACGCAGTATTTT. Translation gives CASSLRVASGGATTDTQYF.

This clone was counted only a few times. CDR3 sequence: CASSPQVDQPQHF. The CDR3, as DNA: TGCGCCAGCAGCCCACAGGTAGACCAGCCCCAGCATTTT. J is TRBJ1-5 and V is TRBV4-1; D possibly corresponds to TRBD1 (5 bases). The CDR3 runs 13 residues. Germline V CDR1 and CDR2: MGHRA, YSYEKL. V was trimmed by 4 bases and J by 7 bases, leaving 11 bases between them.

The rearrangement uses TRBV19 and TRBJ2-6; TRBD1 is a possible D gene (6 bases). Germline CDR1 and CDR2: LNHDA and SQIVND (reference sequence). The CDR3 is 18 amino acids. V was clipped by 5 bases and J by 1 base, with 18 bases between them. CDR3: CASSLQGYGLSGANVLTF. The CDR3 nucleotides are TGTGCCAGTAGTCTACAGGGTTACGGGTTATCTGGGGCCAACGTCCTGACTTTC.

This clone was counted a single time. V gene TRBV28 combines with J gene TRBJ2-5, with D possibly TRBD1 on 6 matching bases. The CDR3 contains 15 residues. The V and J ends lost 3 bases and 2 bases respectively, with 13 bases between them. Germline CDR1 reads MDHEN; CDR2 reads SYDVKM. The CDR3 nucleotides read TGTGCCAGCAGTTTGCCGGGACAAGCTCAAGAGACCCAGTACTTC. Protein product: CASSLPGQAQETQYF.

The chain recombines TRBV18 with TRBJ2-7; 9 bases match TRBD1. The CDR3 extends over 18 amino acids. CDR1 and CDR2 from the germline V gene are KGHSH and LQKENI. With V trimmed by 2 bases and J by 0 bases, 11 bases remained unmatched. CDR3 nucleotide sequence: TGTGCCAGCTCACCAGGGACAGGGTGGTTAAGGAGCTCCTACGAGCAGTACTTC. It is translated as CASSPGTGWLRSSYEQYF.

The gene calls are TRBV4-1 and TRBJ2-7; 10 nucleotides match TRBD2. The length of the CDR3 is 15 residues. The junction had 3 bases not matched to a gene; V was cut back by 1 base and J by 3 bases. CDR1 and CDR2 from the germline V gene are MGHRA and YSYEKL. CDR3 bases: TGCGCCAGCAGCCAAGTGTCTAGCGGGGGCTACGAGCAGTACTTC. Translation gives CASSQVSSGGYEQYF.

V and J are TRBV3-1 (or the pseudogene TRBV3-2) and TRBJ2-1; 10 nucleotides match TRBD1. The V segment lost 9 bases and the J segment 10 bases; nucleotides outside the gene matches: 9. This CDR3 region has 13 residues. The V gene's germline CDR1 is LGHDT and CDR2 YNNKEL (reference sequence). The CDR3 reads CASLDRGFGEQFF. For the CDR3, the DNA is TGTGCCAGTCTGGACAGGGGGTTCGGGGAGCAGTTCTTC.

The J gene is TRBJ2-3, the V gene TRBV7-2; 14 bases map to TRBD2. The trim removed 4 bases at V and 1 base at J, leaving 1 base unmatched. This CDR3 is 16 amino acids long. CDR1 SGHTA and CDR2 FQGNSA come from the germline V gene. CDR3 amino acids: CASSSGLAGGTDTQYF. Here the CDR3 DNA reads TGTGCCAGCAGCTCGGGACTAGCGGGGGGCACAGATACGCAGTATTTT.

The chain combines TRBV7-9 with TRBJ2-7, with D possibly matching TRBD1 (5 bases). Trimming took 6 bases from V and 3 from J, leaving 12 bases between them. Germline values: CDR1 SEHNR, CDR2 FQNEAQ (reference sequence). The CDR3 is 13 residues long. CDR3 sequence: CASSWGQNYEQYF. The CDR3 nucleotides are TGTGCCAGCAGTTGGGGCCAGAACTACGAGCAGTACTTC.

This chain connects TRBV6-5 to TRBJ2-5, with TRBD2 as a possible D gene (5 bases). Looked up from germline, CDR1 is MNHEY and CDR2 is SVGAGI. The CDR3 runs 13 residues. V gave up 7 bases and J gave up 5 bases, with 14 bases separating them. CDR3 sequence (DNA): TGTGCCAGCAAATTACAAGGCGGGGAGACCCAGTACTTC. Its translation: CASKLQGGETQYF.

The CDR3 DNA reads TGTGCCAGCAGTTTTGGCACCTTCTACGAGCAGTACTTC. Protein sequence: CASSFGTFYEQYF. The genes are TRBV6-2 or TRBV6-3 and TRBJ2-7; no firm D call. CDR1 MNHEY and CDR2 SVGEGT come from the germline V gene. The CDR3 contains 13 residues. Trimming took off 4 bases at V and 3 bases at J, with 10 bases between the two ends.